The 27 T cell receptor beta chains below all came from one sample that was sequenced in a study of T cells after yellow fever vaccination. TCRdb re-called the 5' RACE reads with MiXCR, one entry per CDR3 protein. This sample yields fewer than 650,000 distinct CDR3 sequences, of which about a fifth are seen a single time; roughly a sixth belongs to the top ten. The sequencing used PBMCs, collected 20 to 25 days after the first yellow fever vaccination. These receptors came from a man younger than 35 who received the YFV17D yellow fever vaccine.

The rearrangement joins TRBV20-1 to TRBJ2-7; 7 bases fit TRBD1. The germline V gene encodes CDR1 DFQATT and CDR2 SNEGSKA (reference sequence). The CDR3 has 15 residues. Germline trimming cut 3 bases from V and 0 bases from J; bases unmatched to any gene: 8. CDR3: CSARAPGQSSYEQYF. CDR3 nucleotide sequence: TGCAGTGCTAGGGCACCGGGACAGAGCTCCTACGAGCAGTACTTC.

This clonotype was counted a few times. The V call is TRBV2, the J call TRBJ2-3; TRBD1 matches 9 bases. J was trimmed by 1 base and V by 1 base; bases with no gene match: 6. Germline CDR1 SNHLY, CDR2 FYNNEI. The CDR3 is 17 residues long. The CDR3 is CASSEGTWDRGTDTQYF. The DNA for the CDR3 is TGTGCCAGCAGTGAAGGGACGTGGGACAGGGGCACAGATACGCAGTATTTT.

This clonotype has more than one count but fewer than ten. This chain connects TRBV5-1 to TRBJ2-1, with unresolved D. V gave up 4 bases and J gave up 0 bases, with 11 bases separating them. The germline V gene encodes CDR1 SGHRS and CDR2 YFSETQ. CDR3 size: 15 residues. The CDR3 nucleotides are TGCGCCAGCAGCAACCGTTGGAGCTCCTACAATGAGCAGTTCTTC. This gives the protein CASSNRWSSYNEQFF.

The gene calls are TRBV15 and TRBJ1-1; possibly TRBD1 for D (6 bases). Per germline, CDR1 LNHNV and CDR2 YYDKDF (reference sequence). This CDR3 spans 13 amino acids. V was clipped by 2 bases and J by 8 bases, with 12 bases between them. As DNA, the CDR3 is TGTGCCACCAGCAGACCGGGACAACCCGAAGCTTTCTTT. It translates to CATSRPGQPEAFF. The full variable domain, with the rest looked up from reference TRBV15 and TRBJ1-1, is DAMVIQNPRYQVTQFGKPVTLSCSQTLNHNVMYWYQQKSSQAPKLLFHYYDKDFNNEADTPDNFQSRRPNTSFCFLDIRSPGLGDTAMYLCATSRPGQPEAFFGQGTRLTVV.

This clonotype was seen a few times. V usage is TRBV7-3 and J usage is TRBJ2-1; a weak D match, TRBD2 (5 bases). The V gene's germline CDR1 is SGHTA and CDR2 FQGTGA. Trimming pared 4 bases from V and 8 bases from J, leaving 12 bases between. The CDR3 loop spans 13 amino acids. CDR3 loop: CASSSRKADEQFF. The CDR3 DNA sequence: TGTGCCAGCAGCTCTCGAAAAGCGGATGAGCAGTTCTTC.

This clonotype was counted a few times. This sequence joins TRBV20-1 and TRBJ2-3, with TRBD1 matching over 8 bases. The CDR3 consists of 15 residues. Germline trimming cut 6 bases from V and 4 bases from J; bases unmatched to any gene: 12. The germline CDR1 and CDR2 sequences are DFQATT and SNEGSKA (reference sequence). CDR3 sequence: CSASRYDRGADTQYF. The CDR3, as DNA: TGCAGTGCCAGCCGTTATGACAGGGGAGCAGATACGCAGTATTTT.

This clonotype was seen a few times. This chain's CDR3 is CASSGRDTQYF. The CDR3 DNA reads as TGTGCCAGCAGCGGGCGAGATACGCAGTATTTT. The rearrangement uses TRBV5-6 and TRBJ2-3; D unclear. With 4 bases removed from V and 5 bases from J, the gap between germline ends came to 5 bases. Germline CDR1 reads SGHDT; CDR2 reads YYEEEE. The CDR3 sequence is 11 residues long.

This clonotype was counted a few times. The CDR3 sequence: CASTLVTEAFF. The CDR3, as DNA: TGTGCCAGCACACTCGTCACGGAAGCTTTCTTT. V and J are TRBV12-3 or TRBV12-4 and TRBJ1-1, with D unresolved. This CDR3 has 11 amino acids. V shed 7 bases and J shed 8 bases, with 11 bases lying between them.

This clonotype showed up many times. The CDR3 region is CASSYSASGGRRNNEQFF. CDR3 in DNA: TGTGCCAGCAGTTACTCTGCTAGCGGGGGGAGGAGGAACAATGAGCAGTTCTTC. The V and J genes are TRBV6-2 or TRBV6-3 and TRBJ2-1, with 11 nucleotides matching TRBD2. The junction had 9 bases not matched to a gene; V was cut back by 0 bases and J by 5 bases. CDR3 length: 18 residues. CDR1 MNHEY and CDR2 SVGEGT come from the germline V gene.

This clonotype was counted a few times. J is TRBJ2-1 and V is TRBV27; possible D gene TRBD1, 6 bases. CDR3 length: 14 amino acids. Germline V lookup: CDR1 MNHEY, CDR2 SMNVEV (reference sequence). V gave up 6 bases and J gave up 4 bases, with 13 bases separating them. The CDR3 spells CASSQTGIYNEQFF. CDR3 bases: TGTGCCAGCAGCCAAACAGGGATATACAATGAGCAGTTCTTC.

The gene calls are TRBV13 and TRBJ2-7, with D uncertain. Trimming took 5 bases from V and 1 from J, leaving 9 bases between them. The CDR3 consists of 13 residues. The germline CDR1 and CDR2 sequences are PRHDT and FYEKMQ (reference sequence). In DNA, the CDR3 is TGTGCCAGCAGCCCCCGGGCTTCCTACGAGCAGTACTTC. This codes for CASSPRASYEQYF.

J is TRBJ2-5 and V is TRBV13; perhaps TRBD2 as D (6 bases). Trimming took off 1 base at V and 4 bases at J, with 13 bases between the two ends. The CDR3 contains 15 residues. Germline CDR1 is PRHDT and CDR2 is FYEKMQ (reference sequence). For the CDR3, the DNA is TGTGCCAGCAGCTTAGTGCGGGGTGTACGAGAGACCCAGTACTTC. Protein: CASSLVRGVRETQYF. The full variable domain, rest sourced from reference TRBV13 and TRBJ2-5, is AAGVIQSPRHLIKEKRETATLKCYPIPRHDTVYWYQQGPGQDPQFLISFYEKMQSDKGSIPDRFSAQQFSDYHSELNMSSLELGDSALYFCASSLVRGVRETQYFGPGTRLLVL.

This clonotype was seen at least ten times. The chain joins TRBV7-2 to TRBJ2-5; D uncertain. Trimming cost V 5 bases and J 1 base, with 11 bases left between them. CDR3 length equals 14 residues. The germline gives CDR1 SGHTA, CDR2 FQGNSA. This chain's CDR3 is CASSQRWSQETQYF. CDR3 bases: TGTGCCAGCAGCCAGAGGTGGTCCCAAGAGACCCAGTACTTC.

The sample holds a few counts of this clonotype. The chain links TRBV9 to TRBJ2-3; unclear D gene. Trimming cost V 1 base and J 3 bases, with 6 bases left between them. CDR3 length: 13 residues. Looked up from germline, CDR1 is SGDLS and CDR2 is YYNGEE. CDR3 sequence (DNA): TGTGCCAGCAGCGTATTGGAGACAGATACGCAGTATTTT. Its translation is CASSVLETDTQYF.

There are a few counts of this clonotype. The chain couples TRBV5-4 to TRBJ2-6; perhaps TRBD1 as D (7 bases). The germline CDR1 and CDR2 sequences are SGHNT and YYREEE (reference sequence). This CDR3 is built from 19 residues. Trimming took off 1 base at V and 0 bases at J, with 17 bases between the two ends. CDR3 amino acids: CASSLRTGDRFSGANVLTF. Written as DNA, the CDR3 is TGTGCCAGCAGCTTGAGAACGGGGGACAGATTCTCTGGGGCCAACGTCCTGACTTTC.

This clonotype has only a few counts. The gene calls are TRBV29-1 and TRBJ1-1; D not resolved. Germline V lookup: CDR1 SQVTM, CDR2 ANQGSEA. Trimming removed 3 bases from V and 9 bases from J, with 11 bases in between. This CDR3 contains 11 residues. The chain's CDR3 is CSVEPALKAFF. The CDR3 nucleotides are TGCAGCGTTGAGCCAGCCCTGAAAGCTTTCTTT.

The rearrangement joins TRBV20-1 to TRBJ2-2; D may be TRBD1 or TRBD2 (6 bases each). The CDR3 spans 16 residues. The germline gives CDR1 DFQATT, CDR2 SNEGSKA (reference sequence). V was cut by 3 bases and J by 5 bases, with 19 bases left in between. The CDR3 region has the DNA TGCAGTGCTAGCGCGGGACAACCCGTTGGGACCGGGGAGCTGTTTTTT. This codes for CSASAGQPVGTGELFF.

The V call is TRBV7-2, the J call TRBJ2-5; the D gene could be TRBD1 or TRBD2 (6 bases each). The J call is in doubt because the DNA end fits TRBJ2-3 better. Germline values: CDR1 SGHTA, CDR2 FQGNSA. The length of the CDR3 is 14 residues. The CDR3 bases are TGTGCCAGCTCACCATCGGGGGCTCAAGAGACGCAGTATTTT. Amino acid sequence: CASSPSGAQETQYF.

V and J are TRBV5-4 and TRBJ1-2; no clear D gene. With 1 base removed from V and 3 bases from J, the gap between germline ends came to 10 bases. The germline CDR1 and CDR2 sequences are SGHNT and YYREEE (reference sequence). This CDR3 region has 14 residues. CDR3 bases: TGTGCCAGCAGCTTGCCCAGGAGGGACTATGGCTACACCTTC. This translates into CASSLPRRDYGYTF.

This clonotype has a handful of counts. The chain has TRBV20-1 and TRBJ1-1; unclear D gene. V was cut by 3 bases and J by 0 bases, with 17 bases left in between. CDR1 is DFQATT and CDR2 is SNEGSKA in the germline V gene (reference sequence). CDR3 size: 16 residues. This CDR3 reads CSASRTQPNVNTEAFF. The CDR3, as DNA: TGCAGTGCTAGCCGAACTCAGCCGAACGTGAACACTGAAGCTTTCTTT.

V and J are TRBV3-1 and TRBJ2-2, with D possibly being TRBD1 (5 bases). CDR1 is LGHDT and CDR2 is YNNKEL in the germline V gene (reference sequence). The V and J ends lost 7 bases and 7 bases respectively, with 13 bases between them. CDR3 length equals 13 residues. CDR3 protein: CASTSQGHGELFF. Written as DNA, the CDR3 is TGTGCCAGCACCTCCCAGGGTCACGGGGAGCTGTTTTTT. Complete variable domain (other parts from reference TRBV3-1 and TRBJ2-2): DTAVSQTPKYLVTQMGNDKSIKCEQNLGHDTMYWYKQDSKKFLKIMFSYNNKELIINETVPNRFSPKSPDKAHLNLHINSLELGDSAVYFCASTSQGHGELFFGEGSRLTVL.

This chain uses TRBV6-1 with TRBJ1-1, with unresolved D. The length of the CDR3 is 15 residues. V lost 7 bases and J 0 bases, leaving 15 bases between the germline ends. Germline assignment: CDR1 MNHNS and CDR2 SASEGT. CDR3 bases: TGTGCCAGCAATGGACCGCGGGGTATGAACACTGAAGCTTTCTTT. It codes for CASNGPRGMNTEAFF.

This chain uses TRBV4-2 with TRBJ2-1; D uncertain. The CDR3 contains 14 residues. Per the germline V gene, CDR1 is LGHNA and CDR2 is YNFKEQ. Trimming took 10 bases from V and 6 from J, leaving 19 bases between them. The CDR3 loop reads CAMSPGRLCNEQFF. CDR3 coding DNA: TGTGCCATGAGCCCCGGGCGCCTCTGCAATGAGCAGTTCTTC.

This clonotype was detected a few times. V usage is TRBV4-2 and J usage is TRBJ1-2, with TRBD1 matching over 8 bases. Germline V gene lookup returns CDR1 LGHNA and CDR2 YNFKEQ. V was pared by 1 base and J by 7 bases, with 8 bases of the junction left unmatched. There are 15 residues in the CDR3. This chain's CDR3 is CASSQGDRWSGGYTF. As DNA, the CDR3 is TGTGCCAGCAGCCAAGGGGACAGGTGGTCGGGTGGCTACACCTTC.

A few counts support this clonotype. CDR3 DNA sequence: TGTGCCAGTAGACCCAGACGTGGGGAGCTGTTTTTT. Translating it yields CASRPRRGELFF. This rearrangement joins TRBV28 to TRBJ2-2; no definite D call. CDR3 length equals 12 residues. In germline, CDR1 is MDHEN, CDR2 SYDVKM. Trimming cost V 9 bases and J 8 bases, with 13 bases left between them.

The genes are TRBV4-1 and TRBJ2-5, with TRBD1 matching over 12 bases. V shed 4 bases and J 5 bases; nucleotides not matched to a gene: 8. Germline CDR1 MGHRA, CDR2 YSYEKL. CDR3 length: 16 residues. The CDR3 DNA is TGCGCCAGCAGCCCACCGGGACAGGGGGCACGGGAGACCCAGTACTTC. This encodes CASSPPGQGARETQYF.

The chain carries TRBV15 and TRBJ1-2; 9 nucleotides line up with TRBD1. This CDR3 comprises 14 residues. J was trimmed by 4 bases and V by 6 bases; bases with no gene match: 6. Per germline, CDR1 LNHNV and CDR2 YYDKDF (reference sequence). The CDR3: CATRRTGEGYGYTF. CDR3 coding DNA: TGTGCCACCAGGAGGACAGGGGAGGGCTATGGCTACACCTTC.